The 22 T cell receptor beta chains below come from one sample, sequenced in a study of shared clonotypes between healthy human individuals. Only in-frame clones appear in the TCRdb table, and some are missing; sequencing was by immunoSEQ multiplex PCR. The sample includes 400,000 to 500,000 clones, 70% to 80% of them seen just once. The sample consisted of PBMCs. These receptors were taken from a woman in her 40s in good health. Some clones in this sample may be carry-over from other donors' samples.

This rearrangement joins TRBV6-1 to TRBJ1-5; the D is unclear. The CDR3 loop spans 11 amino acids. CDR1 is MNHNS, CDR2 SASEGT, per germline. The ends were cut back, 8 bases at V and 4 bases at J, with 6 bases in the middle. The CDR3 loop is CASGTNQPQHF. Written as DNA, the CDR3 is TGTGCCAGCGGTACTAATCAGCCCCAGCATTTT.

The J gene is TRBJ1-1, the V gene TRBV19, with D perhaps TRBD1 (5 bases). The V end lost 1 base, the J end lost 2 bases, and 14 bases lay between the germline ends. The CDR3 spans 16 residues. Germline V gene lookup returns CDR1 LNHDA and CDR2 SQIVND (reference sequence). The CDR3 loop reads CASSIGVPGTNTEAFF. The CDR3, as DNA: TGTGCCAGTAGTATAGGGGTACCGGGGACCAACACTGAAGCTTTCTTT. Using reference TRBV19 and TRBJ1-1 for the parts outside the CDR3, the full variable domain is DGGITQSPKYLFRKEGQNVTLSCEQNLNHDAMYWYRQDPGQGLRLIYYSQIVNDFQKGDIAEGYSVSREKKESFPLTVTSAQKNPTAFYLCASSIGVPGTNTEAFFGQGTRLTVV.

The rearrangement uses TRBV18 and TRBJ2-3; D call uncertain. The length of the CDR3 is 16 residues. Trimming took 3 bases from V and 5 from J, leaving 18 bases between them. CDR1 KGHSH and CDR2 LQKENI come from the germline V gene. CDR3 coding DNA: TGTGCCAGCTCACCGAATCGAGACCCATTTCTAGATACGCAGTATTTT. Translated: CASSPNRDPFLDTQYF.

V and J are TRBV5-4 and TRBJ1-1; D might be TRBD1 (6 bases). Trimming took 3 bases from V and 11 from J, leaving 20 bases between them. The length of the CDR3 is 14 residues. Germline V gene lookup returns CDR1 SGHNT and CDR2 YYREEE (reference sequence). In nucleotides, the CDR3 is TGTGCCAGCAGCTCCACCGGAGGGGGGCTGGATGCTTTCTTT. Its translation is CASSSTGGGLDAFF.

The rearrangement links TRBV19 to TRBJ2-7; 8 nucleotides align to TRBD1. V lost 5 bases, J lost 3 bases, and 3 bases stayed unmatched. This CDR3 region has 13 residues. Germline CDR1 reads LNHDA; CDR2 reads SQIVND (reference sequence). The CDR3 spells CASSFGQGYEQYF. As DNA, the CDR3 is TGTGCCAGTAGTTTCGGACAGGGCTACGAGCAGTACTTC.

This rearrangement joins TRBV9 to TRBJ1-3; D is ambiguous. This CDR3 is built from 14 residues. The germline V and J ends were trimmed by 2 bases and 2 bases, with 8 bases remaining between them. Germline V CDR1 and CDR2: SGDLS, YYNGEE. Here the CDR3 reads CASSVLGTGNTIYF. The CDR3 DNA sequence: TGTGCCAGCAGCGTTCTGGGGACTGGAAACACCATATATTTT.

This clone appeared a single time. The chain uses TRBV15 and TRBJ2-7; either TRBD1 or TRBD2 may supply D (5 bases each). Germline loops: CDR1 LNHNV, CDR2 YYDKDF (reference sequence). The V end was cut by 0 bases, the J end by 5 bases, with 17 bases between. The CDR3 extends over 16 amino acids. The CDR3 is CATSRDPGRGPNEQYF. The CDR3 DNA reads TGTGCCACCAGCAGAGATCCCGGACGGGGCCCAAACGAGCAGTACTTC.

J is TRBJ2-7 and V is TRBV5-6; TRBD2 matches at 10 bases. The CDR3 spans 14 residues. Germline V gives CDR1 SGHDT, CDR2 YYEEEE. The ends lost 1 base at V and 7 bases at J; junction bases unmatched: 5. The CDR3 is CASSLLAGAGEQYF. DNA for the CDR3: TGTGCCAGCAGCTTGCTAGCGGGAGCGGGGGAGCAGTACTTC.

This rearrangement joins TRBV15 to TRBJ2-7; D call uncertain. The V end was cut by 0 bases, the J end by 4 bases, with 7 bases between. Germline V gene lookup returns CDR1 LNHNV and CDR2 YYDKDF (reference sequence). This CDR3 comprises 13 residues. The CDR3 DNA is TGTGCCACCAGCAGAGATGAGGAATACGAGCAGTACTTC. Its protein product is CATSRDEEYEQYF.

V gene TRBV4-1 combines with J gene TRBJ2-1; maybe TRBD2 (5 bases). From germline, CDR1 is MGHRA and CDR2 YSYEKL. The V gene lost 4 bases and the J gene lost 8 bases, with 18 bases spanning the gap. The CDR3 extends over 15 amino acids. The CDR3 sequence: CASSRGERRWDEQFF. Written as DNA, the CDR3 is TGCGCCAGCAGCCGTGGGGAGCGTCGGTGGGATGAGCAGTTCTTC.

The J gene is TRBJ2-5, the V gene TRBV10-3; D gene uncertain. The J call may not be correct, given that the DNA end is closer to TRBJ2-7. This CDR3 is built from 12 residues. The germline gives CDR1 ENHRY, CDR2 SYGVKD. In DNA, the CDR3 is TGTGCCATCAGTGTGTCCGACTACGAGCAGTACTTC. Translating gives CAISVSDYEQYF.

The CDR3 DNA reads as TGTGCCACTCAGGAGATCTCCTACAATGAGCAGTTCTTC. It translates to CATQEISYNEQFF. The V and J genes are TRBV2 and TRBJ2-1; D not certain. Germline lookup yields CDR1 SNHLY and CDR2 FYNNEI. The ends were cut back, 10 bases at V and 0 bases at J, with 10 bases in the middle. The CDR3 extends over 13 amino acids. Full variable domain (rest looked up from reference TRBV2 and TRBJ2-1): EPEVTQTPSHQVTQMGQEVILRCVPISNHLYFYWYRQILGQKVEFLVSFYNNEISEKSEIFDDQFSVERPDGSNFTLKIRSTKLEDSAMYFCATQEISYNEQFFGPGTRLTVL.

The J gene is TRBJ2-7, the V gene TRBV2, with D hard to call. The ends were cut back, 6 bases at V and 3 bases at J, with 12 bases in the middle. CDR1 is SNHLY, CDR2 FYNNEI, per germline. The CDR3 has 13 residues. The CDR3 region is CASRNDPYYEQYF. The DNA for the CDR3 is TGTGCCAGCAGGAACGACCCTTACTACGAGCAGTACTTC.

Comment on this clone: Other nucleotide sequences from this sample produce the same CDR3. The V call is TRBV28, the J call TRBJ2-7, with D unresolved. This CDR3 is built from 10 residues. Germline CDR1 and CDR2: MDHEN and SYDVKM. With 5 bases removed from V and 7 bases from J, the gap between germline ends came to 6 bases. The CDR3 loop reads CASSHREQYF. As DNA, the CDR3 is TGTGCCAGCAGTCACCGAGAGCAGTACTTC.

The J gene is TRBJ2-7, the V gene TRBV30; D might be TRBD2 (5 bases). CDR3 length: 13 amino acids. Looked up from germline, CDR1 is GTSNPN and CDR2 is SVGIG (reference sequence). V was trimmed by 0 bases and J by 3 bases, leaving 9 bases between them. Here the CDR3 reads CAWSVRGNYEQYF. The CDR3 DNA sequence: TGTGCCTGGAGTGTTCGAGGGAACTACGAGCAGTACTTC.

This clone was detected once. This chain joins TRBV5-1 and TRBJ2-7, with TRBD2 matching 7 bases. This CDR3 contains 18 residues. Germline-derived CDR1 and CDR2 are SGHRS and YFSETQ. V was pared by 0 bases and J by 0 bases, with 12 bases of the junction left unmatched. CDR3 bases: TGCGCCAGCAGCTTGGGACACTCCATTAGCGGGCTCTCCTACGAGCAGTACTTC. It is translated as CASSLGHSISGLSYEQYF. Full variable domain (remainder filled in from reference TRBV5-1 and TRBJ2-7): KAGVTQTPRYLIKTRGQQVTLSCSPISGHRSVSWYQQTPGQGLQFLFEYFSETQRNKGNFPGRFSGRQFSNSRSEMNVSTLELGDSALYLCASSLGHSISGLSYEQYFGPGTRLTVT.

The chain joins TRBV27 to TRBJ2-7; 10 nucleotides align to TRBD2. The CDR3 runs to 17 residues. CDR1 and CDR2 from the germline V gene are MNHEY and SMNVEV (reference sequence). V was pared by 0 bases and J by 0 bases, with 5 bases of the junction left unmatched. The CDR3 region has the DNA TGTGCCAGCAGTTTATCGTTAGCGGGAGGTCTCTCCTACGAGCAGTACTTC. The encoded protein is CASSLSLAGGLSYEQYF.

The chain uses TRBV30 and TRBJ1-2; 9 nucleotides match TRBD1. Germline V gene data show CDR1 as GTSNPN and CDR2 as SVGIG (reference sequence). This CDR3 has 11 residues. The junction had 1 base not matched to a gene; V was cut back by 3 bases and J by 8 bases. The CDR3 DNA follows: TGTGCCTGGAGGGGACAGGGAGGCTACACCTTC. The encoded protein is CAWRGQGGYTF. Complete variable domain (other parts from reference TRBV30 and TRBJ1-2): SQTIHQWPATLVQPVGSPLSLECTVEGTSNPNLYWYRQAAGRGLQLLFYSVGIGQISSEVPQNLSASRPQDRQFILSSKKLLLSDSGFYLCAWRGQGGYTFGSGTRLTVV.

A word on this clone: One end of the junction does not line up with germline, which may come from a read error. V is TRBV7-7 and J is TRBJ2-6; TRBD2 is a possible D gene (5 bases). This CDR3 comprises 18 residues. Per germline, CDR1 SSHAT and CDR2 FNYEAQ (reference sequence). The CDR3 DNA reads TGTGCTAGCAGCTCAGAAATCCGGGATCACTCTGGGGCCAACGTCCTGACTTTC. Translation: CASSSEIRDHSGANVLTF.

This clone was recorded only once. The rearrangement joins TRBV7-6 to TRBJ2-7; 8 bases are shared with TRBD2. The V gene's germline CDR1 is SGHVS and CDR2 FNYEAQ. The CDR3 loop spans 15 amino acids. The V segment lost 4 bases and the J segment 2 bases; nucleotides outside the gene matches: 7. CDR3 region: CASSSTSGFTYEQYF. CDR3 in DNA: TGTGCCAGCAGCTCTACTAGCGGTTTTACCTACGAGCAGTACTTC.

The chain recombines TRBV30 with TRBJ2-7; D remains unclear. CDR3 length equals 11 residues. Germline CDR1 and CDR2: GTSNPN and SVGIG (reference sequence). V gave up 3 bases and J gave up 4 bases, with 7 bases separating them. The CDR3 spells CAWSQQYEQYF. The CDR3 DNA is TGTGCCTGGAGCCAGCAATACGAGCAGTACTTC.

The chain employs TRBV30 and TRBJ2-7; D remains ambiguous. This CDR3 is built from 11 residues. V was cut by 5 bases and J by 0 bases, with 5 bases left in between. Germline lookup yields CDR1 GTSNPN and CDR2 SVGIG (reference sequence). The CDR3 spells CAWASSYEQYF. Written as DNA, the CDR3 is TGTGCCTGGGCGAGCTCCTACGAGCAGTACTTC.